The clone carrying this TCR beta chain was seen just once. The antigen remains unidentified. There are 14 residues in the CDR3. Germline V CDR1 and CDR2: SGHTA, FQGNSA. Trimming shortened V by 5 bases and J by 2 bases, and 13 bases separated the two germline ends. TCRdb's copy holds only in-frame clones and misses some; the assay was immunoSEQ multiplex PCR. This sample has around 73,000 clones, with roughly 87% found just once. The data stem from a study of T cell responses to AZD1222 COVID-19 vaccine. Study-level results: Along spike, vaccine-associated CD4 TCRs were found throughout, with dominance at 160-218 and 743-854.

The receptor's source is an adult who received the AZD1222 COVID-19 vaccine. The input for sequencing was peripheral blood, taken 28 days after the second AZD1222 dose. V and J are TRBV7-2 and TRBJ2-7, with D hard to call. The CDR3 region is CASSPPTATYEQYF. The DNA of the CDR3 is TGTGCCAGCAGCCCTCCGACTGCTACCTACGAGCAGTACTTC.